This entry lists 3 T cell receptor beta chains sequenced from one sample in a study of T cell repertoires in cytomegalovirus infection. A single record per CDR3 protein comes from TCRdb applying MiXCR to the reads. The sample records roughly 920,000 distinct CDR3 sequences, 30% to 40% being singletons. The antigens of these receptors remain unknown. Sequenced material: cultured CD8+ T cells from PBMCs, taken from culture after CMV antigen stimulation. All receptors derive from a human donor in good health (CMV status not recorded). Some clones in this sample may be carry-over from other donors' samples.

The sample holds a few counts of this clonotype. V gene TRBV27 combines with J gene TRBJ2-3, with 10 bases fitting TRBD1. V was pared by 6 bases and J by 4 bases, with 7 bases of the junction left unmatched. This CDR3 has 15 residues. The germline V gene has CDR1 MNHEY and CDR2 SMNVEV (reference sequence). CDR3 nucleotides: TGTGCCAGCAGGGACGGGACAGGGGCCCCAGATACGCAGTATTTT. This encodes CASRDGTGAPDTQYF.

In this sample, this clonotype turned up many times. Its ends do not fully match the called genes, so a read error is possible. This chain connects TRBV7-8 to TRBJ2-5; 11 bases fit TRBD1. CDR1 and CDR2 from the germline V gene are SGHVS and FQNEAQ. The CDR3 length is 12 residues. The CDR3 reads CASSPNGQGAFF. The CDR3 DNA is TGTGCCAGCAGCCCAAACGGACAGGGGGCGTTTTTC.

In its sample, this clonotype was seen a few times. The rearrangement joins TRBV6-1 to TRBJ1-2; D is possibly TRBD1 (5 bases). V lost 5 bases and J 4 bases, leaving 17 bases between the germline ends. The CDR3 spans 15 residues. Germline CDR1 is MNHNS and CDR2 is SASEGT. The CDR3 reads CASSPRDVLSYGYTF. The CDR3, as DNA: TGTGCCAGCAGTCCCCGGGACGTATTATCCTATGGCTACACCTTC.